This T cell receptor (beta chain) was captured in a study of preoperative IRX-2 immunotherapy in early breast cancer. The J segment lost 8 bases and the V segment lost 6 bases, leaving 7 bases of the junction unmatched. Germline lookup yields CDR1 SGHRS and CDR2 YFSETQ. The CDR3 totals 14 residues. Using immunoSEQ multiplex PCR, the repertoire was profiled, and TCRdb retains in-frame clones only, with some absent. Of around 13,000 clones detected, approximately 91% appear once; the ten largest clones hold more than 25%. Regarding treatment: preoperative locoregional IRX-2 cytokine immunotherapy. Preoperative locoregional IRX-2 cytokine immunotherapy was tested in the phase Ib source study.

The sequence derives from a human donor with breast cancer. The rearrangement links TRBV5-1 to TRBJ2-1, with 11 bases identical to TRBD1. This sample was taken from a patient treated with IRX-2 immunotherapy. The CDR3, as DNA: TGCGCCAGCAATAGGGGACAGGGGGTCGATGAGCAGTTCTTC. Encoded protein: CASNRGQGVDEQFF.